This T cell receptor (beta chain) is from a study of OX40 agonist ivuxolimab in advanced cancers. The study's findings and limits: Partly responding patients at 0.1-3.0 mg/kg showed some of the smallest clonal expansion.

This CDR3 has 18 amino acids. V lost 3 bases and J 3 bases, leaving 23 bases between the germline ends. Germline CDR1 reads MDHEN; CDR2 reads SYDVKM. Blood sampling was done at baseline, cycle 4 day 1, and cycle 7 day 1. Details on this clone: What it binds is not known.

The method was immunoSEQ multiplex PCR; TCRdb's version includes in-frame clones alone and lacks a portion of them. The table records under 20,000 clones, approximately 80% of them present only once. The sequence came from an adult with an advanced solid tumor such as melanoma, head and neck, liver or kidney cancer. Material: CD4+ or CD8+ T cells sorted from blood, obtained in a trial of the OX40 agonist ivuxolimab. V gene TRBV28 combines with J gene TRBJ1-1; no clear D. In DNA form, the CDR3 reads TGTGCCAGCAGTTTGCGCACCCCCTCCTCACGTGCGCACACTGAAGCTTTCTTT. Protein: CASSLRTPSSRAHTEAFF. Based on the CDR3 plus reference TRBV28 and TRBJ1-1, the full variable domain is DVKVTQSSRYLVKRTGEKVFLECVQDMDHENMFWYRQDPGLGLRLIYFSYDVKMKEKGDIPEGYSVSREKKERFSLILESASTNQTSMYLCASSLRTPSSRAHTEAFFGQGTRLTVV.